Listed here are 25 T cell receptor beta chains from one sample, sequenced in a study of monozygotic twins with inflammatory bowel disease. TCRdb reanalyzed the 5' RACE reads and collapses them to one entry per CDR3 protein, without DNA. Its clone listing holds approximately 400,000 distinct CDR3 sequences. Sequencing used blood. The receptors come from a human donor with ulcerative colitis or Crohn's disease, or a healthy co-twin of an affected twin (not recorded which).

CDR3 amino acids: CASSSQVLTGTGRKSPYNEQFF. The rearrangement joins TRBV7-1 to TRBJ2-1; TCRdb lists TRBD1, though no DNA is available to test this call. TRBV7-1 is flagged as an ORF with uncertain function. The CDR3 consists of 22 residues.

The CDR3 loop reads CASSFKTSRIPGEQYF. The rearrangement joins TRBV11-2 to TRBJ2-7; the TCRdb D gene call, TRBD2, has no DNA to confirm it. CDR3 length equals 16 residues. The germline CDR1 and CDR2 sequences are SGHAT and FQNNGV.

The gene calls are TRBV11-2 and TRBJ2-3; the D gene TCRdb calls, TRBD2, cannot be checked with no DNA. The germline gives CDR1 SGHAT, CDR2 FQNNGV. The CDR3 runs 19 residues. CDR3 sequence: CASTPFLWTSGTSTDTQYF. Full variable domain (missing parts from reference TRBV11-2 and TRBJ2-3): EAGVAQSPRYKIIEKRQSVAFWCNPISGHATLYWYQQILGQGPKLLIQFQNNGVVDDSQLPKDRFSAERLKGVDSTLKIQPAKLEDSAVYLCASTPFLWTSGTSTDTQYFGPGTRLTVL.

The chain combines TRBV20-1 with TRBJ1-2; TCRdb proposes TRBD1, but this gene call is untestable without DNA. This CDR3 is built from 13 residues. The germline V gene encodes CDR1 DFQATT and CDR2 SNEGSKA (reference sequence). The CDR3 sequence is CSASLPPWEGYTF.

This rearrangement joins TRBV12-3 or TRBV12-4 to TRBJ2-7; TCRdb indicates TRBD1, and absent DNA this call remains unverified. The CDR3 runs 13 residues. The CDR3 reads CASSFGQKYEQYF.

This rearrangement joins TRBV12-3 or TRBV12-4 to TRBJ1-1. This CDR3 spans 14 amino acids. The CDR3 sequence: CTSSLMLQTAEAFF.

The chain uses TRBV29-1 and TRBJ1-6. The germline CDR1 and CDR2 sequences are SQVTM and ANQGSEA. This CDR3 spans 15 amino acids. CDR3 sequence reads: CSVASSGGGRSPLHF.

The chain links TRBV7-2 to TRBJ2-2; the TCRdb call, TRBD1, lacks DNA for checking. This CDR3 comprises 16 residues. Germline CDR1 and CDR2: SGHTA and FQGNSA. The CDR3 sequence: CASSLAEGAGTGELFF.

The CDR3 reads CASSKWTSGTDTQYF. The chain employs TRBV5-1 and TRBJ2-3; the D gene TCRdb calls, TRBD2, cannot be checked with no DNA. Per germline, CDR1 SGHRS and CDR2 YFSETQ. This CDR3 is 15 amino acids long.

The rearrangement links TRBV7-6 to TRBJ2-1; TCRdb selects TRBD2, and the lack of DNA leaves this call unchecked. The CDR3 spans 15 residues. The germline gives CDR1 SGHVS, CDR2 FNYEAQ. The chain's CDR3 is CASSPRLAGTVEQFF.

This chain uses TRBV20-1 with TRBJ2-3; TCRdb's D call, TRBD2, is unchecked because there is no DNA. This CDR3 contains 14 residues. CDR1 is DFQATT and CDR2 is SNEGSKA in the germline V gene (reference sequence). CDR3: CSAWTSGSTDTQYF.

CDR3 sequence: CAISGPGAGDTQYF. This chain connects TRBV10-3 to TRBJ2-3; TCRdb designates TRBD1, a call that cannot be tested without DNA. Germline V gives CDR1 ENHRY, CDR2 SYGVKD. CDR3 length equals 14 residues.

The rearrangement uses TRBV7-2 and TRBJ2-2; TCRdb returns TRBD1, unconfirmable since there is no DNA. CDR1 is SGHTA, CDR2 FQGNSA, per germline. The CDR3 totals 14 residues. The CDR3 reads CASSLEGTAGELFF.

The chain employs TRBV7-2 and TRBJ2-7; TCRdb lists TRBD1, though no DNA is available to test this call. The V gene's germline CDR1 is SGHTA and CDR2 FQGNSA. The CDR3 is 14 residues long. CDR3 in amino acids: CASSLGTGPGEQYF.

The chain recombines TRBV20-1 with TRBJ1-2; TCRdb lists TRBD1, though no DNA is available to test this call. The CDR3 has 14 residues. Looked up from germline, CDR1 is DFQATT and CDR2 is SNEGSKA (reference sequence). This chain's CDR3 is CSAITGRINYGYTF.

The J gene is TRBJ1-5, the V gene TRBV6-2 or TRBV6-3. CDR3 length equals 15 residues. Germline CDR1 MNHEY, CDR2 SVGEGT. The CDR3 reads CASSYSSGRNQPQHF.

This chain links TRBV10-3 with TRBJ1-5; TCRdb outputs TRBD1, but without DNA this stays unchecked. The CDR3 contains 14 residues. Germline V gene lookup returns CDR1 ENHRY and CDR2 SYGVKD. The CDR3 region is CAISDRVGDQPQHF.

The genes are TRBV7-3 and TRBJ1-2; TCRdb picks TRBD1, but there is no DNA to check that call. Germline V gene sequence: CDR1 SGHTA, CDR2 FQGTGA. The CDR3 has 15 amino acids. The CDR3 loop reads CASSLTGGSGYGYTF.

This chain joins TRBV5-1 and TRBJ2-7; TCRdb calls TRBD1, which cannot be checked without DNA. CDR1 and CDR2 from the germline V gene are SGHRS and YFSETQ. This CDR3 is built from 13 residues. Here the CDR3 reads CASSPGQDSEQYF.

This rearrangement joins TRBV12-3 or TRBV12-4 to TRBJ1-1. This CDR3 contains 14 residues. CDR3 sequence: CASTALSVAGEAFF.

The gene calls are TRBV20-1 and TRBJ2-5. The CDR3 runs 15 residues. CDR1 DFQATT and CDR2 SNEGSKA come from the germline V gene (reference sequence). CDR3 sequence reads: CSASGNQELQETQYF.

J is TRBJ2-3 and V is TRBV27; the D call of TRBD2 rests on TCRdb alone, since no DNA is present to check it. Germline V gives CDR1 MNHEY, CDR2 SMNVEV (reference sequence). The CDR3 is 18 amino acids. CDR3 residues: CASSLPRLAGGHEDTQYF.

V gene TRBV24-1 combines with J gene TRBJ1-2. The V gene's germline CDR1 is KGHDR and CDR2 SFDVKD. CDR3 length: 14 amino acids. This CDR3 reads CATSDFGKVVGYTF.

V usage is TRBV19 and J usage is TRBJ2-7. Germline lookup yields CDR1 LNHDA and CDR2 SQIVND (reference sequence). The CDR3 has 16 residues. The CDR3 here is CASSEDRTEYTYEQYF.

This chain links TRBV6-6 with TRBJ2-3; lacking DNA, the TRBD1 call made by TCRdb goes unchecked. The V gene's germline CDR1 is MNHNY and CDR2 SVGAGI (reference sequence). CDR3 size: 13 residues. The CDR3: CASSLDRATTQYF.